The T cell receptor beta chain described here comes from a study of T cells in Graves' hyperthyroidism and ophthalmopathy. General study findings and limits: In validation, the model predicted ophthalmopathy. These predictions came a median approximately six months before onset.

The CDR3 covers 14 residues. Germline assignment: CDR1 MGHRA and CDR2 YSYEKL. Trimming cost V 1 base and J 2 bases, with 6 bases left between them. Amplification yielded TCR beta CDR3 regions, with RNA transcripts as the source. First-round RT-PCR of the TCR CDR3 relied on the HTBI primer set. A single record per CDR3 protein comes from TCRdb applying MiXCR to the multiplex PCR reads. This sample has hundreds of thousands of distinct CDR3 sequences; about 35% occur once, and the top ten carry around 30%. As regards this clonotype: Its cognate antigen is unknown.

The sequence came from a woman aged 35 to 49 with Graves' hyperthyroidism. V is TRBV4-1 and J is TRBJ1-3; D is undetermined. Sample: blood. The CDR3 protein is CASSQGQAGNTIYF. In nucleotides, the CDR3 is TGCGCCAGCAGCCAAGGGCAAGCTGGAAACACCATATATTTT.